A single sample gave rise to the 16 T cell receptor beta chains below, sequenced in a study of CD4 T cells in relation to SARS-CoV-2 and coronaviruses. Their antigens are not known. CD4+ T cells from unexposed donors were obtained before the COVID-19 pandemic (2011-2018). CD4+ T cells were isolated from the cells after about 11 days of culture. Measured with immunoSEQ multiplex PCR; TCRdb has only the in-frame clones, and not every one. The sample has around 16,000 clones; 76% are singletons. Sequences were obtained from CD4+ T cells from PBMCs, cultured in vitro. Receptors originate from a human donor in good health.

J is TRBJ2-3 and V is TRBV27; tentatively, D is TRBD2 (6 bases). This CDR3 is built from 15 residues. V was clipped by 4 bases and J by 2 bases, with 13 bases between them. The germline CDR1 and CDR2 sequences are MNHEY and SMNVEV (reference sequence). In nucleotides, the CDR3 is TGTGCCAGCAGTTCCTGGGCTAGCGTCACAGATACGCAGTATTTT. This translates into CASSSWASVTDTQYF.

V and J are TRBV6-5 and TRBJ1-1, with TRBD1 matching 7 bases. This CDR3 has 11 amino acids. Germline-derived CDR1 and CDR2 are MNHEY and SVGAGI. The CDR3 nucleotides are TGTCCCGACAGGGTCAACACTGAAGCTTTCTTT. Translation: CPDRVNTEAFF.

The V call is TRBV10-3, the J call TRBJ1-1; D may be TRBD1 (6 bases). The CDR3 runs 14 residues. V was pared by 6 bases and J by 3 bases, with 14 bases between. The germline V gene encodes CDR1 ENHRY and CDR2 SYGVKD. CDR3 in amino acids: CAIRPGTGYTEAFF. The CDR3 nucleotides are TGTGCCATCAGGCCGGGCACAGGGTACACTGAAGCTTTCTTT.

The gene calls are TRBV28 and TRBJ1-1; D possibly corresponds to TRBD1 (5 bases). Germline V gives CDR1 MDHEN, CDR2 SYDVKM. The V end was cut by 4 bases, the J end by 0 bases, with 12 bases between. The CDR3 is 15 residues long. CDR3 nucleotides: TGTGCCAGCAGTTACCCAGGGTTTTTGAACACTGAAGCTTTCTTT. It translates to CASSYPGFLNTEAFF.

This chain connects TRBV6-5 to TRBJ2-7, with 7 bases identical to TRBD2. The junction had 9 bases not matched to a gene; V was cut back by 8 bases and J by 5 bases. Looked up from germline, CDR1 is MNHEY and CDR2 is SVGAGI. This CDR3 contains 13 residues. CDR3 sequence (DNA): TGTGCCAGCCAACGGGAGGCGGCCCACGAGCAGTACTTC. Amino acids: CASQREAAHEQYF.

The chain recombines TRBV5-6 with TRBJ2-5; possibly TRBD1 for D (6 bases). V lost 4 bases and J 1 base, leaving 11 bases between the germline ends. CDR3 size: 14 residues. Germline V gene lookup returns CDR1 SGHDT and CDR2 YYEEEE. The CDR3 sequence is CASSIGQTQETQYF. CDR3 nucleotides: TGTGCCAGCAGCATTGGACAGACCCAAGAGACCCAGTACTTC.

This rearrangement joins TRBV4-2 to TRBJ2-1; 7 bases fit TRBD2. CDR3 length: 15 residues. V was clipped by 4 bases and J by 6 bases; unmatched bases: 9. CDR1 and CDR2 (germline): LGHNA, YNFKEQ. Written as DNA, the CDR3 is TGTGCCAGCAGCCCCCAGCGGGATGTCGGCAATGAGCAGTTCTTC. This sequence encodes CASSPQRDVGNEQFF.

CDR3 sequence: CASSDSGKQDYNEQFF. The CDR3 bases are TGTGCCAGCAGTGACTCTGGAAAACAGGACTACAATGAGCAGTTCTTC. The chain links TRBV6-4 to TRBJ2-1, with D maybe TRBD1 (5 bases). The germline CDR1 and CDR2 sequences are MRHNA and SNTAGT. CDR3 size: 16 residues. V was trimmed by 0 bases and J by 3 bases, leaving 12 bases between them.

This clone has a handful of counts. The chain uses TRBV27 and TRBJ2-2; D ambiguous. V lost 3 bases and J lost 2, with 4 bases in between. This CDR3 spans 13 amino acids. CDR1 MNHEY and CDR2 SMNVEV come from the germline V gene (reference sequence). CDR3 in amino acids: CASSFPNTGELFF. The CDR3, as DNA: TGTGCCAGCAGTTTCCCCAACACCGGGGAGCTGTTTTTT.

This rearrangement joins TRBV28 to TRBJ1-5; 8 positions agree with TRBD1. The CDR3 runs to 15 residues. V was clipped by 2 bases and J by 0 bases; unmatched bases: 0. Germline values: CDR1 MDHEN, CDR2 SYDVKM. The CDR3 region has the DNA TGTGCCAGCAGTTTACAGGGGGCTAGCAATCAGCCCCAGCATTTT. This gives the protein CASSLQGASNQPQHF. Using reference TRBV28 and TRBJ1-5 for the parts outside the CDR3, the full variable domain is DVKVTQSSRYLVKRTGEKVFLECVQDMDHENMFWYRQDPGLGLRLIYFSYDVKMKEKGDIPEGYSVSREKKERFSLILESASTNQTSMYLCASSLQGASNQPQHFGDGTRLSIL.

The rearrangement joins TRBV19 to TRBJ2-7; D tentatively fits TRBD1 or TRBD2 (5 bases each). The V gene's germline CDR1 is LNHDA and CDR2 SQIVND (reference sequence). CDR3 length: 15 residues. The germline V and J ends were trimmed by 3 bases and 4 bases, with 16 bases remaining between them. CDR3 DNA sequence: TGTGCCAGTAGTATTCCGGGACCCGGAGGTTACGAGCAGTACTTC. This encodes CASSIPGPGGYEQYF.

This clone was detected only a few times. The chain has TRBV7-8 and TRBJ1-2; D perhaps matches TRBD1 (5 bases). The CDR3 consists of 16 residues. V lost 5 bases and J lost 5, with 21 bases in between. CDR1 is SGHVS, CDR2 FQNEAQ, per germline. The CDR3 reads CASSHSGGSGHYGYTF. CDR3 coding DNA: TGTGCCAGCAGCCATAGCGGGGGGTCAGGACATTATGGCTACACCTTC.

The genes are TRBV7-8 and TRBJ1-5; 9 bases are a match to TRBD1. The CDR3 contains 16 residues. Germline lookup yields CDR1 SGHVS and CDR2 FQNEAQ. The junction had 5 bases not matched to a gene; V was cut back by 2 bases and J by 3 bases. The CDR3 here is CASSLRDRVDNQPQHF. The CDR3 bases are TGTGCCAGCAGCTTACGGGACAGGGTGGACAATCAGCCCCAGCATTTT.

The chain couples TRBV19 to TRBJ1-1; no clear D. Between the trimmed V and J ends, which lost 5 bases and 7 bases, there was a span of 11 bases. Germline CDR1 is LNHDA and CDR2 is SQIVND (reference sequence). The CDR3 runs 12 residues. As DNA, the CDR3 is TGTGCCAGTAGTCCCCTTTACGGTGAAGCTTTCTTT. The encoded protein is CASSPLYGEAFF.

V usage is TRBV12-2 and J usage is TRBJ1-1; the table's TRBD1 call for D was not verified on the DNA. TRBV12-2 is described as a pseudogene. This CDR3 comprises 21 residues. CDR3 coding DNA: TGTGCAAGTCGCTTATCATCCTTCCAGGGGCGCAGGTCCCTAATGAACACTGAAGCTTTCTTT. Amino acids: CASRLSSFQGRRSLMNTEAFF.

This sequence joins TRBV9 and TRBJ1-2; weak D call: TRBD1 (5 bases). The length of the CDR3 is 14 residues. Germline V gene sequence: CDR1 SGDLS, CDR2 YYNGEE. The V and J ends lost 1 base and 8 bases respectively, with 15 bases between them. CDR3 DNA sequence: TGTGCCAGCAGCGTAAGGGGTACGTTGAAAGGCTACACCTTC. It encodes CASSVRGTLKGYTF.